This TCR beta chain derives from a study of blood T cell repertoires in COVID-19. How the authors handled the data: From reference gene primer amplification, estimates of nucleated cell counts were derived. Data came from immunoSEQ multiplex PCR; TCRdb stores just in-frame clones and leaves some out. The DNA was the basis for D and trimming; V, J and clone size are from that table. This sample yields hundreds of thousands of clones, of which approximately 86% are seen a single time; about 4.5% belongs to the top ten. This CDR3 spans 15 amino acids. Looked up from germline, CDR1 is SGHRS and CDR2 is YFSETQ. V lost 0 bases to trimming and J lost 6 bases; unmatched junction nucleotides: 2. Those enrolled, adults aged roughly 18 to 90 years, came from 24 US areas.

Sequencing input: PBMCs or T cells enriched from blood (not recorded which). The rearrangement links TRBV5-1 to TRBJ2-1, with TRBD2 matching over 11 bases. This TCR was sampled from a woman in her thirties who had been exposed to COVID-19. CDR3 protein: CASSLVAGGRNEQFF. The CDR3 DNA reads as TGCGCCAGCAGCTTGGTAGCGGGGGGGCGCAATGAGCAGTTCTTC.